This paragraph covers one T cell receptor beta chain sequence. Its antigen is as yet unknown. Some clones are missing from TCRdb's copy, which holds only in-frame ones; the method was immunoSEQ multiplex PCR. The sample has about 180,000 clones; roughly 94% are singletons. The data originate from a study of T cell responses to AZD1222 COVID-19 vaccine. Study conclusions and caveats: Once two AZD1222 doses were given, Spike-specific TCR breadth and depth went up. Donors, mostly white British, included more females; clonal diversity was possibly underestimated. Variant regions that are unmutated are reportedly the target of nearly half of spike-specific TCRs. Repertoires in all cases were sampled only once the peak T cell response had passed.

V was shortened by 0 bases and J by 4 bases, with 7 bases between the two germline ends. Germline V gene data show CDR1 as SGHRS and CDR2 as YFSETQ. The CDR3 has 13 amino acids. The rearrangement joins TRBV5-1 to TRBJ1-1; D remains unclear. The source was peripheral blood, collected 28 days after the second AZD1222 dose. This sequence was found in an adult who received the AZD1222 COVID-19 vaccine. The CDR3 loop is CASSLALATEAFF. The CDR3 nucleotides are TGCGCCAGCAGCTTGGCCTTAGCCACTGAAGCTTTCTTT.